These T cell receptor beta chains were read from a single sample in a study of shared clonotypes between healthy human individuals. Produced via immunoSEQ multiplex PCR; TCRdb's table is partial and in-frame only. The sample carries about 480,000 clones, roughly 85% recorded once. Source material: PBMCs. These receptors all come from a woman aged 40 to 50 in good health. Some clones in this sample may be carry-over from other donors' samples. Both conserved end residues are part of each CDR3. The order of the fields is J gene, D gene, V gene, clone size, CDR3 protein, CDR3 DNA. D genes are given only for firm matches. Some rows mark clone size as missing; the rest say once, few, many or name a class of expanded clone.

TRBJ2-1 | NA | TRBV7-3 | NA | CASSPRAGSSYNEQFF | TGTGCCAGCAGCCCCCGTGCGGGGAGCTCCTACAATGAGCAGTTCTTC
TRBJ2-7 | NA | TRBV28 | NA | CASTTGGTSSYEQYF | TGTGCCAGCACCACCGGCGGGACTTCGTCCTACGAGCAGTACTTC
TRBJ2-5 | NA | TRBV5-1 | NA | CASSKTGVQYEQYF | TGCGCCAGCAGCAAGACTGGGGTACAGTATGAGCAGTACTTC
TRBJ2-3 | NA | TRBV5-1 | NA | CASSLVGSTDTQYF | TGCGCCAGCAGCTTGGTAGGGAGCACAGATACGCAGTATTTT
TRBJ2-7 | TRBD2 | TRBV30 | NA | CAWSVGLAGAYEQYF | TGTGCCTGGAGTGTAGGGCTAGCGGGGGCCTACGAGCAGTACTTC
TRBJ1-4 | TRBD1 | TRBV25-1 | NA | CASSEYGPLGRGNEKLFF | TGTGCCAGCAGTGAATATGGCCCCCTGGGCAGGGGGAATGAAAAACTGTTTTTT
TRBJ2-2 | NA | TRBV7-9 | NA | CASSTSWNTGELFF | TGTGCCAGCAGCACCTCCTGGAACACCGGGGAGCTGTTTTTT
TRBJ1-1 | TRBD1 | TRBV11-3 | NA | CASSLGQGWTNTEAFF | TGTGCCAGCAGCTTGGGACAGGGGTGGACGAACACTGAAGCTTTCTTT
TRBJ2-1 | TRBD1 | TRBV6-4 | once | CASSEQGASSNEQFF | TGTGCCAGCAGTGAACAGGGGGCTAGCAGCAATGAGCAGTTCTTC
TRBJ2-7 | NA | TRBV10-3 | NA | CAIRGTGNSYEQYF | TGTGCCATCAGGGGGACGGGGAACTCCTACGAGCAGTACTTC
TRBJ1-1 | TRBD1 | TRBV19 | NA | CASQVTGAPRTEAFF | TGTGCCAGCCAGGTAACAGGGGCCCCACGAACTGAAGCTTTCTTT
TRBJ2-7 | NA | TRBV4-2 | NA | CASSQEGGREQYF | TGTGCCAGCAGCCAAGAGGGGGGTAGGGAGCAGTACTTC
TRBJ1-1 | NA | TRBV28 | NA | CASSLTPSLGTEAFF | TGTGCCAGCAGTTTAACACCATCTTTGGGCACTGAAGCTTTCTTT
TRBJ2-7 | NA | TRBV2 | NA | CASMGERDLYEQYF | TGTGCCAGCATGGGAGAGAGGGATCTCTACGAGCAGTACTTC
TRBJ2-1 | TRBD2 | TRBV4-1 | NA | CASSTGTSGRAYNEQFF | TGCGCCAGCAGTACAGGGACTAGCGGGAGGGCCTACAATGAGCAGTTCTTC
TRBJ1-2 | TRBD1 | TRBV27 | NA | CASRGTGVGGYTF | TGTGCCAGCAGGGGGACAGGGGTCGGTGGCTACACCTTC
TRBJ2-5 | NA | TRBV5-1 | NA | CASSLGPLIGQQETQYF | TGCGCCAGCAGCTTGGGCCCCCTTATCGGACAGCAAGAGACCCAGTACTTC
TRBJ2-1 | TRBD2 | TRBV2 | NA | CASDKTSGSYNEQFF | TGTGCCAGCGATAAGACTAGCGGGAGCTACAATGAGCAGTTCTTC
TRBJ2-7 | TRBD2 | TRBV19 | NA | CASTTGVLAGSRGGYEQYF | TGTGCCAGTACCACTGGGGTGCTAGCGGGAAGTAGGGGGGGATACGAGCAGTACTTC
TRBJ2-7 | TRBD2 | TRBV6-1 | NA | CASLVVAGPYEQYF | TGTGCCAGCCTTGTGGTAGCGGGGCCCTACGAGCAGTACTTC
TRBJ2-1 | NA | TRBV21-1 | NA | CASSTTTSGLHYNEQFF | TGTGCCAGCAGCACTACAACTAGCGGCCTCCACTACAATGAGCAGTTCTTC
TRBJ1-1 | NA | TRBV6-1 | once | CASRKRGVEAFF | TGTGCCAGCAGGAAACGAGGGGTTGAAGCTTTCTTT
TRBJ1-1 | NA | TRBV28 | NA | CASKEGGHPVTGNTEAFF | TGTGCCAGCAAGGAGGGGGGGCATCCGGTGACCGGGAACACTGAAGCTTTCTTT
TRBJ1-5 | TRBD1 | TRBV7-2 | once | CASSLVRAGGSQPQHF | TGTGCCAGCAGCTTAGTCCGGGCAGGGGGCTCTCAGCCCCAGCATTTT
TRBJ1-3 | NA | TRBV30 | NA | CAWTMDAAVNTIYF | TGTGCCTGGACCATGGACGCCGCTGTAAACACCATATATTTT
TRBJ2-3 | TRBD2 | TRBV7-8 | NA | CASSPLSGRSDTQYF | TGTGCCAGCAGCCCCTTAAGCGGGAGGTCAGATACGCAGTATTTT
TRBJ1-2 | NA | TRBV6-5 | NA | CASTLGRGFNYGYTF | TGTGCCAGCACACTCGGAAGAGGTTTCAACTATGGCTACACCTTC
TRBJ1-1 | NA | TRBV6-4 | few | CASSDSIWEGLAFF | TGTGCCAGCAGTGACTCGATTTGGGAGGGTTTGGCTTTCTTT
TRBJ2-3 | NA | TRBV27 | NA | CASSFAGQGTDTQYF | TGTGCCAGCAGTTTCGCCGGCCAGGGCACAGATACGCAGTATTTT
TRBJ1-2 | NA | TRBV5-6 | few | CASSLALEGGYTF | TGTGCCAGCAGCTTGGCTTTGGAGGGTGGCTACACCTTC
TRBJ2-7 | TRBD2 | TRBV28 | once | CASSLFSSGNYEQYF | TGTGCCAGCAGTTTATTCTCTAGCGGGAACTACGAGCAGTACTTC
TRBJ2-7 | NA | TRBV6-1 | NA | CASSEAEWADEQYF | TGTGCCAGCAGTGAAGCGGAATGGGCTGACGAGCAGTACTTC
TRBJ2-7 | NA | TRBV4-1 | few | CASSQLDNYEQYF | TGCGCCAGCAGCCAGCTTGACAACTACGAGCAGTACTTC
TRBJ2-7 | NA | TRBV21-1 | NA | CASSITRFF | TGTGCCAGCAGCATTACCCGGTTCTTC
TRBJ2-5 | TRBD1 | TRBV6-5 | NA | CASSLTGAGTKYF | TGTGCCAGCAGTCTTACAGGGGCCGGTACAAAGTACTTC
TRBJ1-5 | TRBD1 | TRBV9 | NA | CASSPGQGGNQPQHF | TGTGCCAGCAGCCCAGGACAGGGCGGCAATCAGCCCCAGCATTTT
TRBJ2-7 | NA | TRBV7-2 | few | CASSRDPGSYEQYF | TGTGCCAGCAGCCGAGACCCGGGATCCTACGAGCAGTACTTC
TRBJ2-7 | NA | TRBV29-1 | few | CSVESNSYEQYF | TGCAGCGTTGAGTCCAATTCCTACGAGCAGTACTTC
TRBJ2-5 | NA | TRBV18 | NA | CASSPQGNSETQYF | TGTGCCAGCTCACCTCAGGGAAACTCAGAGACCCAGTACTTC
TRBJ1-2 | NA | TRBV5-4 | NA | CASSSGLREAPGYTF | TGTGCCAGCAGCTCGGGACTGAGGGAGGCCCCAGGCTACACCTTC
TRBJ2-7 | NA | TRBV11-2 | NA | CASSLDASSYEQYF | TGTGCCAGCAGCTTAGATGCGTCGTCCTACGAGCAGTACTTC
TRBJ1-2 | NA | TRBV5-4 | NA | CASSPRERWGAYGYTF | TGTGCCAGCAGCCCCCGGGAGAGGTGGGGGGCCTATGGCTACACCTTC
TRBJ1-1 | TRBD1 | TRBV9 | few | CASSGGTGGRTEAFF | TGTGCCAGCAGCGGAGGGACAGGGGGCCGGACTGAAGCTTTCTTT